The rows below give T cell receptor beta chains drawn from one sample of a study of cytomegalovirus exposure and HLA in healthy donors. Sequenced by immunoSEQ multiplex PCR; TCRdb stores in-frame clones only, minus some. Among around 150,000 clones listed, 65% to 85% were seen once. Specimen: PBMCs. The origin of the receptors is a woman in her thirties or forties in good health and CMV-seropositive. CDR3s include the opening cysteine and the closing phenylalanine or tryptophan. D genes are given only for firm matches. Some rows mark clone size as missing; the rest say once, few, many or name a class of expanded clone.

CDR3aa: CASSLGGTSPADTQYF; CDR3nt: TGCGCCAGCAGCTTGGGGGGGACTTCCCCGGCAGATACGCAGTATTTT; j_gene: TRBJ2-3; abundance: few; v_gene: TRBV5-1; d_gene: -
CDR3aa: CASSLQNSGNTIYF; CDR3nt: TGTGCCAGCAGCTTACAGAACTCTGGAAACACCATATATTTT; j_gene: TRBJ1-3; abundance: -; v_gene: TRBV7-2; d_gene: -
CDR3aa: CASSFAGGVRPRFTF; CDR3nt: TGTGCCAGCAGTTTCGCTGGAGGCGTCCGACCCAGGTTCACCTTC; j_gene: TRBJ1-2; abundance: -; v_gene: TRBV7-8; d_gene: -
CDR3aa: CASSQDWAGGRVYEQYF; CDR3nt: TGCGCCAGCAGCCAAGATTGGGCGGGAGGCCGAGTCTACGAGCAGTACTTC; j_gene: TRBJ2-7; abundance: -; v_gene: TRBV4-3; d_gene: TRBD2
CDR3aa: CASSPASGLDTQYF; CDR3nt: TGTGCCAGCAGCCCCGCTAGCGGGCTAGATACGCAGTATTTT; j_gene: TRBJ2-3; abundance: -; v_gene: TRBV11-2; d_gene: TRBD2
CDR3aa: CASSHPGVPEAFF; CDR3nt: TGCGCCAGCAGTCATCCCGGGGTCCCGGAAGCTTTCTTT; j_gene: TRBJ1-1; abundance: -; v_gene: TRBV10-1; d_gene: -
CDR3aa: CAWSVQPEGTQYF; CDR3nt: TGTGCCTGGAGTGTACAACCTGAGGGGACCCAGTACTTC; j_gene: TRBJ2-5; abundance: once; v_gene: TRBV30; d_gene: -
CDR3aa: CASSYGGGAPDTQYF; CDR3nt: TGTGCCAGCAGTTACGGCGGGGGGGCCCCAGATACGCAGTATTTT; j_gene: TRBJ2-3; abundance: -; v_gene: TRBV6-6; d_gene: TRBD2
CDR3aa: CASSLARGGDNSPLHF; CDR3nt: TGTGCCAGCAGCCTGGCCAGGGGAGGGGATAATTCACCCCTCCACTTT; j_gene: TRBJ1-6; abundance: -; v_gene: TRBV5-5; d_gene: -
CDR3aa: CSVARTEGETQYF; CDR3nt: TGCAGCGTCGCCCGGACAGAGGGGGAGACCCAGTACTTC; j_gene: TRBJ2-5; abundance: -; v_gene: TRBV29-1; d_gene: -
CDR3aa: CASSLSYNEQFF; CDR3nt: TGTGCCAGCAGCCTGTCCTACAATGAGCAGTTCTTC; j_gene: TRBJ2-1; abundance: -; v_gene: TRBV7-2; d_gene: -
CDR3aa: CASSMDRVSTEAFF; CDR3nt: TGTGCCAGCAGCATGGACAGGGTGAGCACTGAAGCTTTCTTT; j_gene: TRBJ1-1; abundance: few; v_gene: TRBV7-2; d_gene: TRBD1
CDR3aa: CASSPRSLRPTLTYTTSGTYEQYF; CDR3nt: TGTGCCAGCAGTCCCCGTTCTTTACGGCCTACACTGACTTACACTACAAGTGGTACCTACGAGCAGTACTTC; j_gene: TRBJ2-7; abundance: -; v_gene: TRBV27; d_gene: -
CDR3aa: CAWSVRLASYNEQFF; CDR3nt: TGTGCCTGGAGTGTAAGACTAGCGTCCTACAATGAGCAGTTCTTC; j_gene: TRBJ2-1; abundance: -; v_gene: TRBV30; d_gene: TRBD2
CDR3aa: CASRRTEPTDTQYF; CDR3nt: TGCGCCAGCAGAAGGACTGAACCCACAGATACGCAGTATTTT; j_gene: TRBJ2-3; abundance: -; v_gene: TRBV5-1; d_gene: -
CDR3aa: CASSEGLADTDTQYF; CDR3nt: TGTGCCAGCAGTGAAGGACTAGCAGACACAGATACGCAGTATTTT; j_gene: TRBJ2-3; abundance: -; v_gene: TRBV2; d_gene: TRBD2
CDR3aa: CATSRDGSGADTQYF; CDR3nt: TGTGCCACCAGCAGAGATGGAAGCGGAGCAGATACGCAGTATTTT; j_gene: TRBJ2-3; abundance: -; v_gene: TRBV15; d_gene: -
CDR3aa: CASSSVGSGETQYF; CDR3nt: TGTGCCAGCAGCTCCGTGGGTTCCGGGGAGACCCAGTACTTC; j_gene: TRBJ2-5; abundance: -; v_gene: TRBV7-9; d_gene: -
CDR3aa: CASRGHFTGELFF; CDR3nt: TGCGCCAGCCGCGGACATTTCACCGGGGAGCTGTTTTTT; j_gene: TRBJ2-2; abundance: -; v_gene: TRBV23-1; d_gene: -
CDR3aa: CASSILKTGPEKLFF; CDR3nt: TGTGCCAGTAGTATCCTGAAGACAGGGCCTGAAAAACTGTTTTTT; j_gene: TRBJ1-4; abundance: -; v_gene: TRBV19; d_gene: TRBD1
CDR3aa: CASSLGQGSNYGYTF; CDR3nt: TGTGCCAGCAGCTTGGGACAAGGGAGTAACTATGGCTACACCTTC; j_gene: TRBJ1-2; abundance: -; v_gene: TRBV5-6; d_gene: -
CDR3aa: CASSLRQGDTQYF; CDR3nt: TGCGCCAGCAGCCTCCGACAGGGTGATACGCAGTATTTT; j_gene: TRBJ2-3; abundance: -; v_gene: TRBV4-3; d_gene: TRBD1
CDR3aa: CASSGGTGTDTQYF; CDR3nt: TGCGCCAGCAGTGGGGGGACAGGGACAGATACGCAGTATTTT; j_gene: TRBJ2-3; abundance: few; v_gene: TRBV10-2; d_gene: TRBD1
CDR3aa: CASSLGGGVNIQYF; CDR3nt: TGTGCCAGCAGCCTAGGCGGAGGGGTGAACATTCAGTACTTC; j_gene: TRBJ2-4; abundance: -; v_gene: TRBV5-4; d_gene: -
CDR3aa: CASSPLSGGYTEAFF; CDR3nt: TGTGCCAGCTCACCACTATCAGGGGGATACACTGAAGCTTTCTTT; j_gene: TRBJ1-1; abundance: few; v_gene: TRBV18; d_gene: TRBD1
CDR3aa: CASSRSGTGYYEQYF; CDR3nt: TGCGCCAGCAGCCGATCAGGGACAGGGTACTACGAGCAGTACTTC; j_gene: TRBJ2-7; abundance: -; v_gene: TRBV4-3; d_gene: TRBD1
CDR3aa: CASRPGLAGADTQYF; CDR3nt: TGTGCCAGCAGACCGGGACTAGCGGGAGCAGATACGCAGTATTTT; j_gene: TRBJ2-3; abundance: few; v_gene: TRBV6-5; d_gene: TRBD2
CDR3aa: CASSQGALNTEAFF; CDR3nt: TGTGCCAGCTCACAGGGGGCCCTCAACACTGAAGCTTTCTTT; j_gene: TRBJ1-1; abundance: -; v_gene: TRBV18; d_gene: TRBD1
CDR3aa: CASSKTGKSIYGYTF; CDR3nt: TGTGCCAGCAGCAAGACAGGGAAGAGCATCTATGGCTACACCTTC; j_gene: TRBJ1-2; abundance: -; v_gene: TRBV7-9; d_gene: TRBD1
CDR3aa: CSVDRGQAEAFF; CDR3nt: TGCAGCGTTGACAGGGGGCAGGCTGAAGCTTTCTTT; j_gene: TRBJ1-1; abundance: -; v_gene: TRBV29-1; d_gene: TRBD1
CDR3aa: CASSPRGTEGRGAYEQYF; CDR3nt: TGTGCCAGCTCACCAAGAGGGACAGAAGGTCGGGGAGCCTACGAGCAGTACTTC; j_gene: TRBJ2-7; abundance: -; v_gene: TRBV18; d_gene: TRBD1
CDR3aa: CASSLTRGMGYEQYF; CDR3nt: TGTGCCAGCAGTTTGACCAGGGGTATGGGCTACGAGCAGTACTTC; j_gene: TRBJ2-7; abundance: -; v_gene: TRBV27; d_gene: -
CDR3aa: CASGLTMGQFTEAFF; CDR3nt: TGTGCTAGTGGTTTGACCATGGGACAGTTCACTGAAGCTTTCTTT; j_gene: TRBJ1-1; abundance: -; v_gene: TRBV12-5; d_gene: TRBD1
CDR3aa: CASSQASRGTDTQYF; CDR3nt: TGCGCCAGCAGCCAAGCATCCAGGGGGACAGATACGCAGTATTTT; j_gene: TRBJ2-3; abundance: -; v_gene: TRBV4-1; d_gene: TRBD1
CDR3aa: CASSLRLAGGPVGELFF; CDR3nt: TGTGCCAGCAGCCTGCGGTTAGCGGGAGGCCCGGTGGGGGAGCTGTTTTTT; j_gene: TRBJ2-2; abundance: -; v_gene: TRBV13; d_gene: TRBD2
CDR3aa: CSVVAGGGDTQYF; CDR3nt: TGCAGCGTCGTAGCGGGAGGCGGAGATACGCAGTATTTT; j_gene: TRBJ2-3; abundance: -; v_gene: TRBV29-1; d_gene: TRBD2
CDR3aa: CASGGTGNTIYF; CDR3nt: TGTGCCAGCGGGGGGACTGGAAACACCATATATTTT; j_gene: TRBJ1-3; abundance: few; v_gene: TRBV6-6; d_gene: -
CDR3aa: CASSLVFPGLNQPQHF; CDR3nt: TGCGCCAGCAGCCTGGTTTTTCCAGGGCTCAATCAGCCCCAGCATTTT; j_gene: TRBJ1-5; abundance: -; v_gene: TRBV4-1; d_gene: -
CDR3aa: CASSIRSWTGEELFF; CDR3nt: TGTGCCAGTAGTATTAGATCCTGGACAGGTGAGGAGCTGTTTTTT; j_gene: TRBJ2-2; abundance: few; v_gene: TRBV19; d_gene: TRBD1
CDR3aa: CASSVVIHCFCNSPLHF; CDR3nt: TGTGCCAGCAGCGTAGTCATCCACTGTTTTTGCAATTCACCCCTCCACTTT; j_gene: TRBJ1-6; abundance: -; v_gene: TRBV9; d_gene: -
CDR3aa: CAWTQGGVRQPQHF; CDR3nt: TGTGCCTGGACCCAGGGGGGTGTACGCCAGCCCCAGCATTTT; j_gene: TRBJ1-5; abundance: -; v_gene: TRBV30; d_gene: TRBD1
CDR3aa: CASSLMLTGVDEQFF; CDR3nt: TGTGCCAGCAGCTTGATGTTAACAGGGGTGGATGAGCAGTTCTTC; j_gene: TRBJ2-1; abundance: -; v_gene: TRBV5-5; d_gene: TRBD1
CDR3aa: CASLAGDLDTQYF; CDR3nt: TGTGCCAGCCTAGCGGGAGATTTGGATACGCAGTATTTT; j_gene: TRBJ2-3; abundance: -; v_gene: TRBV11-3; d_gene: TRBD2
CDR3aa: CASSIEYGTVGQPQHF; CDR3nt: TGTGCCAGTAGTATAGAGTATGGGACAGTAGGTCAGCCCCAGCATTTT; j_gene: TRBJ1-5; abundance: -; v_gene: TRBV19; d_gene: TRBD1
CDR3aa: CASSIDTTGYNSPLHF; CDR3nt: TGTGCCAGTAGTATTGACACGACAGGCTATAATTCACCCCTCCACTTT; j_gene: TRBJ1-6; abundance: -; v_gene: TRBV19; d_gene: -
CDR3aa: CASSQRGGGRLLDYGYTF; CDR3nt: TGTGCCAGCAGCCAAAGGGGCGGGGGGCGCTTACTGGACTATGGCTACACCTTC; j_gene: TRBJ1-2; abundance: -; v_gene: TRBV14; d_gene: -
CDR3aa: CASSYSTGQGFYEQYF; CDR3nt: TGTGCCAGCAGTTATTCAACGGGACAGGGTTTCTACGAGCAGTACTTC; j_gene: TRBJ2-7; abundance: -; v_gene: TRBV6-5; d_gene: TRBD1
CDR3aa: CASSAGQEGIGGSPLHF; CDR3nt: TGTGCCAGCAGCGCGGGACAGGAGGGGATCGGGGGTTCACCCCTCCACTTT; j_gene: TRBJ1-6; abundance: -; v_gene: TRBV9; d_gene: TRBD1